Shown below are 4 T cell receptor beta chains from a single sample sequenced in a study of T cells in women clearing cervical HPV infection. Repertoires were generated with immunoSEQ multiplex PCR, while TCRdb's copy carries only in-frame clones and drops some. With 20,000 to 25,000 clones in the sample, the ten largest clones hold over 5%. The sequenced sample consisted of blood buffy coat. These receptors all come from a woman between 18 and 75 years old with a cervical HPV16 infection that either progressed to CIN3+ or cleared (not recorded which).

Comment on this clone: The read halts 3 residues ahead of the CDR3 end, with the missing end drawn from the germline J gene. The gene calls are TRBV13 and TRBJ2-4, with 10 positions matching TRBD2. Germline CDR1 reads PRHDT; CDR2 reads FYEKMQ (reference sequence). The CDR3 is 16 amino acids. The J segment lost 9 bases and the V segment lost 0 bases, leaving 8 bases of the junction unmatched. The sequenced part of the CDR3 DNA is TGTGCCAGCAGCTTAGGGTCTAGCGGGAGCGGGGGCATT. It codes for CASSLGSSGSGGI. The entire CDR3 reads CASSLGSSGSGGIQYF.

The CDR3 reads CASSLEMQGTEAFF. Incomplete CDR3 DNA: TGTGCCAGCAGCTTAGAGATGCAGGGCACTGAA. The V call is TRBV7-9, the J call TRBJ1-1, with D perhaps matching TRBD1 (5 bases). Sequencing ends 3 residues short of the CDR3 end; the germline J gene provides the rest. The CDR3 consists of 14 residues. The germline V gene has CDR1 SEHNR and CDR2 FQNEAQ (reference sequence). V lost 1 base and J lost 4, with 10 bases in between.

CDR3 sequence reads: CASSLAERVGTAFF. The covered CDR3 bases are TGTGCCAGCAGCTTAGCGGAGCGGGTCGGGACA. The V and J genes are TRBV7-9 and TRBJ1-1, with D possibly TRBD1 on 5 matching bases. The CDR3 end falls 3 residues outside the read, so it is completed with the germline J gene. The CDR3 covers 14 residues. Germline-derived CDR1 and CDR2 are SEHNR and FQNEAQ (reference sequence).

Comment on this clone: From the germline J gene comes the end of the CDR3, since the read stops 3 residues before it. V and J are TRBV7-8 and TRBJ1-1; D is possibly TRBD1 (5 bases). V was trimmed by 5 bases and J by 4 bases, leaving 11 bases between them. The CDR3 extends over 13 amino acids. Per the germline V gene, CDR1 is SGHVS and CDR2 is FQNEAQ. The CDR3 loop reads CASSTGWGTEAFF. CDR3 DNA (partial): TGTGCCAGCAGCACAGGTTGGGGCACTGAA.